This passage covers 20 T cell receptor beta chains from one sample sequenced in a study of OX40 agonist ivuxolimab in advanced cancers. Generated by immunoSEQ multiplex PCR, the TCRdb table keeps only in-frame clones and is missing some. This sample has around 66,000 clones, with 65% to 85% found just once. This sample comprised CD4+ or CD8+ T cells sorted from blood, obtained in a trial of the OX40 agonist ivuxolimab. These TCRs come from an adult with an advanced solid tumor such as melanoma, head and neck, liver or kidney cancer.

This rearrangement joins TRBV6-1 to TRBJ1-6, with D uncertain. The CDR3 loop spans 11 amino acids. CDR1 and CDR2 (germline): MNHNS, SASEGT. Trimming removed 3 bases from V and 14 bases from J, with 8 bases in between. CDR3 protein: CASSEKLSLHF. CDR3 nucleotides: TGTGCCAGCAGTGAGAAGTTGTCCCTCCACTTT.

The chain joins TRBV19 to TRBJ1-3; D may be TRBD1 (6 bases). This CDR3 contains 15 residues. Germline assignment: CDR1 LNHDA and CDR2 SQIVND (reference sequence). V dropped 7 bases and J dropped 0 bases, with 13 bases sitting between them. CDR3 bases: TGTGCCAGTACCAGGCAGGGGTACTCTGGAAACACCATATATTTT. Translation: CASTRQGYSGNTIYF.

This rearrangement joins TRBV27 to TRBJ2-5, with 9 nucleotides matching TRBD2. The junction had 12 bases not matched to a gene; V was cut back by 10 bases and J by 0 bases. Germline CDR1 and CDR2: MNHEY and SMNVEV (reference sequence). The CDR3 is 16 amino acids. The CDR3, as DNA: TGTGCCACCAGAGCTAGCGGGGCTGGGTACCAAGAGACCCAGTACTTC. Protein: CATRASGAGYQETQYF.

The V and J genes are TRBV11-2 and TRBJ1-6; D gene uncertain. This CDR3 spans 16 amino acids. Trimming stripped 0 bases from V and 0 bases from J, with 6 bases between. Germline CDR1 reads SGHAT; CDR2 reads FQNNGV. Here the CDR3 DNA reads TGTGCCAGCAGCTTAGACTGGTCCTCCTATAATTCACCCCTCCACTTT. This codes for CASSLDWSSYNSPLHF.

V usage is TRBV11-1 and J usage is TRBJ2-6, with a possible D match to TRBD1 (6 bases). The CDR3 has 16 residues. V dropped 0 bases and J dropped 5 bases, with 11 bases sitting between them. Looked up from germline, CDR1 is SGHAT and CDR2 is FQDESV (reference sequence). The CDR3 bases are TGTGCCAGCAGCTTAGCAGTCAGGGGTCGGGCCAACGTCCTGACTTTC. Residues: CASSLAVRGRANVLTF. The full variable domain, completed using reference TRBV11-1 and TRBJ2-6, is EAEVAQSPRYKITEKSQAVAFWCDPISGHATLYWYRQILGQGPELLVQFQDESVVDDSQLPKDRFSAERLKGVDSTLKIQPAELGDSAMYLCASSLAVRGRANVLTFGAGSRLTVL.

This chain joins TRBV14 and TRBJ2-2, with D possibly matching TRBD2 (7 bases). Germline CDR1 and CDR2: SGHDN and FVKESK. There are 16 residues in the CDR3. Trimming left V 4 bases short and J 5 bases short, with 17 bases between. The CDR3 spells CASSPSAGAGTGELFF. Here the CDR3 DNA reads TGTGCCAGCAGCCCTTCGGCGGGGGCGGGGACCGGGGAGCTGTTTTTT.

The sample holds one count of this clone. This rearrangement joins TRBV19 to TRBJ1-4; the match to TRBD1 covers 9 bases. The junction had 3 bases not matched to a gene; V was cut back by 5 bases and J by 5 bases. The germline V gene has CDR1 LNHDA and CDR2 SQIVND (reference sequence). The CDR3 runs 14 residues. The CDR3 DNA reads as TGTGCCAGTAGTTTCGGACAGGGGAATGAAAAACTGTTTTTT. It specifies CASSFGQGNEKLFF. Full variable domain (rest looked up from reference TRBV19 and TRBJ1-4): DGGITQSPKYLFRKEGQNVTLSCEQNLNHDAMYWYRQDPGQGLRLIYYSQIVNDFQKGDIAEGYSVSREKKESFPLTVTSAQKNPTAFYLCASSFGQGNEKLFFGSGTQLSVL.

V usage is TRBV4-2 and J usage is TRBJ2-3, with TRBD1 matching over 7 bases. Germline V lookup: CDR1 LGHNA, CDR2 YNFKEQ. V lost 6 bases to trimming and J lost 5 bases; unmatched junction nucleotides: 14. This CDR3 is built from 16 residues. Here the CDR3 DNA reads TGTGCCAGCAGTCCCGGAAGCAGGGGGATTGGAGATACGCAGTATTTT. Protein sequence: CASSPGSRGIGDTQYF.

CDR3 sequence: CASSNRQGQNEKLFF. The CDR3 bases are TGTGCCAGCAGCAACCGACAGGGGCAAAATGAAAAACTGTTTTTT. The V call is TRBV9, the J call TRBJ1-4; 8 bases are shared with TRBD1. This CDR3 is built from 15 residues. J gave up 5 bases and V 4 bases, and 7 bases lay outside the gene matches. Germline lookup yields CDR1 SGDLS and CDR2 YYNGEE. Using reference TRBV9 and TRBJ1-4 for the parts outside the CDR3, the full variable domain is DSGVTQTPKHLITATGQRVTLRCSPRSGDLSVYWYQQSLDQGLQFLIQYYNGEERAKGNILERFSAQQFPDLHSELNLSSLELGDSALYFCASSNRQGQNEKLFFGSGTQLSVL.

The chain carries TRBV9 and TRBJ2-3; D gene uncertain. Between the trimmed V and J ends, which lost 2 bases and 9 bases, there was a span of 10 bases. The CDR3 has 12 residues. Germline V gene data show CDR1 as SGDLS and CDR2 as YYNGEE. CDR3 residues: CASSVDGPTQYF. The CDR3, as DNA: TGTGCCAGCAGCGTGGATGGGCCCACGCAGTATTTT. Filled out from reference TRBV9 and TRBJ2-3, the complete variable domain reads DSGVTQTPKHLITATGQRVTLRCSPRSGDLSVYWYQQSLDQGLQFLIQYYNGEERAKGNILERFSAQQFPDLHSELNLSSLELGDSALYFCASSVDGPTQYFGPGTRLTVL.

The rearrangement joins TRBV14 to TRBJ1-4; D remains ambiguous. Looked up from germline, CDR1 is SGHDN and CDR2 is FVKESK. With 0 bases removed from V and 5 bases from J, the gap between germline ends came to 10 bases. The CDR3 extends over 15 amino acids. CDR3 residues: CASSQDRGKNEKLFF. The CDR3 DNA is TGTGCCAGCAGCCAAGACCGGGGAAAAAATGAAAAACTGTTTTTT.

This sequence joins TRBV7-9 and TRBJ1-4; D is uncertain. CDR1 is SEHNR and CDR2 is FQNEAQ in the germline V gene (reference sequence). The V end lost 3 bases, the J end lost 7 bases, and 6 bases lay between the germline ends. This CDR3 is 12 amino acids long. The CDR3 DNA reads as TGTGCCAGCAGCTTGCCGGGTGAAAAACTGTTTTTT. This translates into CASSLPGEKLFF.

The chain employs TRBV25-1 and TRBJ1-6; 10 positions agree with TRBD1. The V gene's germline CDR1 is MGHDK and CDR2 SYGVNS. There are 14 residues in the CDR3. J gave up 13 bases and V 3 bases, and 6 bases lay outside the gene matches. The CDR3 spells CASSDPGQGSPLHF. For the CDR3, the DNA is TGTGCCAGCAGTGACCCGGGACAGGGGAGCCCCCTCCACTTT.

This sequence joins TRBV19 and TRBJ1-1; D is perhaps TRBD1 (6 bases). The CDR3 totals 15 residues. The ends were cut back, 5 bases at V and 3 bases at J, with 16 bases in the middle. Germline values: CDR1 LNHDA, CDR2 SQIVND (reference sequence). This CDR3 is CASSHGQLGDTEAFF. In DNA form, the CDR3 reads TGTGCCAGTAGTCATGGACAGCTTGGGGACACTGAAGCTTTCTTT.

With respect to this clone: Additional DNA sequences in this sample encode the identical CDR3. The chain carries TRBV29-1 and TRBJ1-4, with D maybe TRBD1 (6 bases). The CDR3 spans 15 residues. V was pared by 2 bases and J by 10 bases, with 20 bases between. Germline CDR1 SQVTM, CDR2 ANQGSEA. As DNA, the CDR3 is TGCAGCGTTGAAAAGTCGCAGGGGATAAACGGAAAACTGTTTTTT. It yields the protein CSVEKSQGINGKLFF.

The V gene is TRBV28, the J gene TRBJ2-2; TRBD1 matches at 8 bases. This CDR3 spans 11 amino acids. Germline assignment: CDR1 MDHEN and CDR2 SYDVKM. Germline trimming cut 6 bases from V and 15 bases from J; bases unmatched to any gene: 6. Here the CDR3 DNA reads TGTGCCAGCAGCAGGGGGCGCGACTTGTTTTTT. Translating gives CASSRGRDLFF.

This sequence joins TRBV6-5 and TRBJ1-1, with D unclear. V was cut by 0 bases and J by 0 bases, with 8 bases left in between. The CDR3 spans 15 residues. Per the germline V gene, CDR1 is MNHEY and CDR2 is SVGAGI. The CDR3 DNA reads TGTGCCAGCAGTTACTCGGGGAGGGTGAACACTGAAGCTTTCTTT. Residues: CASSYSGRVNTEAFF.

This chain uses TRBV19 with TRBJ1-1; possible D gene TRBD1, 5 bases. V was shortened by 5 bases and J by 0 bases, with 10 bases between the two germline ends. Germline V lookup: CDR1 LNHDA, CDR2 SQIVND (reference sequence). The CDR3 is 14 residues long. CDR3 region: CASSATGLNTEAFF. The CDR3 bases are TGTGCCAGTAGTGCGACGGGACTGAACACTGAAGCTTTCTTT.

The chain couples TRBV25-1 to TRBJ1-1; D not resolved. The CDR3 covers 11 residues. Trimming pared 4 bases from V and 3 bases from J, leaving 3 bases between. Germline V CDR1 and CDR2: MGHDK, SYGVNS. DNA of the CDR3: TGTGCCAGCAGTGTGTACACTGAAGCTTTCTTT. Amino acid sequence: CASSVYTEAFF. The whole variable domain, remainder taken from reference TRBV25-1 and TRBJ1-1, is EADIYQTPRYLVIGTGKKITLECSQTMGHDKMYWYQQDPGMELHLIHYSYGVNSTEKGDLSSESTVSRIRTEHFPLTLESARPSHTSQYLCASSVYTEAFFGQGTRLTVV.

The rearrangement links TRBV6-1 to TRBJ1-6; no definite D call. Trimming pared 5 bases from V and 6 bases from J, leaving 8 bases between. This CDR3 spans 13 amino acids. Germline V CDR1 and CDR2: MNHNS, SASEGT. The CDR3 sequence: CASSRRGNSPLHF. As DNA, the CDR3 is TGTGCCAGCAGTCGCCGGGGTAATTCACCCCTCCACTTT.